A selection of T cell receptor beta chains follows, all from one sample in a study of graft-versus-host responses after intestinal transplantation. This table comes from immunoSEQ multiplex PCR, and its TCRdb copy is limited to in-frame clones, with some not included. The table lists roughly 960 clones, 84% of them singletons. This sample comprised ileum tissue, obtained approximately 110 days after intestinal transplant. The receptors here all came from a human patient who received an intestinal transplant, so some T cells may come from the graft donor. CDR3s leave out the opening cysteine and the closing phenylalanine or tryptophan.

j_gene,v_gene,CDR3aa
TRBJ2-1,TRBV10-1,ASNPGTSLYNEQF
TRBJ1-6,TRBV18,ASSPGTGGNSPLH
TRBJ1-2,TRBV9,ASSAQFGTDIIYGYT
TRBJ2-7,TRBV6-6,ASSWDETYEQY
TRBJ2-1,TRBV15,ATSRDGGLAGLEQF
TRBJ2-7,TRBV7-9,ASSIDISYEQY
TRBJ2-3,TRBV6-5,ASSSGQVGTDTQY
TRBJ1-4,TRBV7-2,ASSLYRGDEKLF
TRBJ2-1,TRBV25-1,ASSEADEQF
TRBJ2-7,TRBV2,ASSDRGYEQY
TRBJ2-1,TRBV4-1,ASSQVGLATYEQF
TRBJ2-1,TRBV6-1,ASTRRDSYNEQF
TRBJ1-5,TRBV19,ASSIATRGFNQPQH
TRBJ2-1,TRBV9,ASSATTYNEQF
TRBJ2-4,TRBV9,ASSARDTPFLN
TRBJ2-3,TRBV10-3,AISASDISTDTQY
TRBJ1-1,TRBV25-1,ASSVLLRGRDEAF
TRBJ2-7,TRBV7-9,ASSSQGYEQY
TRBJ2-2,TRBV28,ASSFRTGGTGELF
TRBJ2-1,TRBV2,ASSEGTSADNEQF
TRBJ2-2,TRBV6-1,ASTPLADVTGELF
TRBJ2-1,TRBV10-1,ASSDSGVYNEQF
-,TRBV5-1,ASSLGGQGTYEQY
TRBJ2-5,TRBV29-1,SVEDHRETQY
-,TRBV5-3,ARSPHEQY
TRBJ2-7,TRBV28,ASSSYQGAYEQY
TRBJ2-4,TRBV6-6,ASSYGTSGVDIQY
TRBJ2-7,TRBV29-1,SVEMTGRTYEQY
TRBJ2-3,TRBV30,AWSPGRGADTQY
TRBJ2-7,TRBV27,ASSIAGFYEQY